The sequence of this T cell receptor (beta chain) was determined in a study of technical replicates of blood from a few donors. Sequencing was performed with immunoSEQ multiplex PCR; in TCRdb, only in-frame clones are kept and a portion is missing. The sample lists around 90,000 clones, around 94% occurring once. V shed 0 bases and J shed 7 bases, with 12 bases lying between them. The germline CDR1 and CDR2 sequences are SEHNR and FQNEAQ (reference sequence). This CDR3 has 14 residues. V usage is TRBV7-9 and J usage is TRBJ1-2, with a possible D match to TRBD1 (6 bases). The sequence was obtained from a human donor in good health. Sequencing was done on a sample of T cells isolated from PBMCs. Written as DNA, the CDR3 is TGTGCCAGCAGCTTAGCCCTGGGGACATCTGGCTACACCTTC. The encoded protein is CASSLALGTSGYTF.